A single sample gave rise to the 16 T cell receptor beta chains below, sequenced in a study of blood T cell repertoires in COVID-19. The method was immunoSEQ multiplex PCR; TCRdb's version includes in-frame clones alone and lacks a portion of them. The sample shows about 390,000 clones, around 87% of them seen only once. Material for sequencing was peripheral blood. Receptors were obtained from a woman aged 60 to 75 with COVID-19, enrolled during active disease.

The chain links TRBV10-2 to TRBJ1-6; D is ambiguous. The V gene's germline CDR1 is WSHSY and CDR2 SAAADI. Trimming left V 7 bases short and J 7 bases short, with 20 bases between. The CDR3 loop spans 16 amino acids. The DNA for the CDR3 is TGCGCCAGCAACCGGGAACACCCGAGCCAAAATTCACCCCTCCACTTT. Encoded protein: CASNREHPSQNSPLHF.

This chain links TRBV15 with TRBJ2-7, with D possibly TRBD1 on 7 matching bases. The germline CDR1 and CDR2 sequences are LNHNV and YYDKDF (reference sequence). Trimming stripped 5 bases from V and 0 bases from J, with 14 bases between. The CDR3 spans 15 residues. The CDR3 nucleotides read TGTGCCACCAGCTTCAGGGGGGTCGGCTCCTACGAGCAGTACTTC. This encodes CATSFRGVGSYEQYF.

This chain joins TRBV7-9 and TRBJ1-1; D not certain. The V and J ends lost 5 bases and 4 bases respectively, with 11 bases between them. This CDR3 has 13 residues. CDR1 is SEHNR, CDR2 FQNEAQ, per germline (reference sequence). CDR3 region: CASSPLPGTEAFF. In DNA form, the CDR3 reads TGTGCCAGCAGCCCCCTACCCGGCACTGAAGCTTTCTTT.

The genes are TRBV7-2 and TRBJ1-1; 7 bases agree with TRBD1. CDR3 length: 12 residues. Germline CDR1 and CDR2: SGHTA and FQGNSA. With V trimmed by 6 bases and J by 5 bases, 3 bases remained unmatched. Written as DNA, the CDR3 is TGTGCCAGCAGACAGGGGTGGACTGAAGCTTTCTTT. Protein: CASRQGWTEAFF.

The chain is built from TRBV10-3 and TRBJ2-5, with 7 bases identical to TRBD2. CDR3 length equals 11 residues. Germline-derived CDR1 and CDR2 are ENHRY and SYGVKD. V lost 7 bases and J lost 5; bases outside the gene matches: 1. The DNA for the CDR3 is TGTGCCATCATGGGGGGGGAGACCCAGTACTTC. Amino acid sequence: CAIMGGETQYF.

This clone was counted a single time. This CDR3 is also generated by other DNA sequences in the sample. CDR3 sequence reads: CASSPLAGGPNEQFF. CDR3 nucleotide sequence: TGCGCCAGCAGCCCTCTAGCGGGGGGCCCAAATGAGCAGTTCTTC. The chain joins TRBV5-1 to TRBJ2-1; 11 bases match TRBD2. The CDR3 is 15 residues long. The germline CDR1 and CDR2 sequences are SGHRS and YFSETQ. The V and J ends lost 4 bases and 7 bases, in that order; junction bases with no gene match: 7.

This chain joins TRBV5-1 and TRBJ2-7, with 10 positions matching TRBD1. CDR1 and CDR2 (germline): SGHRS, YFSETQ. V trimming: 3 bases; J trimming: 7 bases; junction bases outside the gene matches: 7. The CDR3 loop spans 14 amino acids. CDR3 nucleotide sequence: TGCGCCAGCAGCTACCGGGACAGGGGTGGTGAGCAGTACTTC. Translating gives CASSYRDRGGEQYF. Full variable domain (missing parts from reference TRBV5-1 and TRBJ2-7): KAGVTQTPRYLIKTRGQQVTLSCSPISGHRSVSWYQQTPGQGLQFLFEYFSETQRNKGNFPGRFSGRQFSNSRSEMNVSTLELGDSALYLCASSYRDRGGEQYFGPGTRLTVT.

The chain employs TRBV11-2 and TRBJ2-7; the D gene is possibly TRBD1 (5 bases). CDR3 length equals 15 residues. The V and J ends lost 5 bases and 4 bases respectively, with 18 bases between them. From germline, CDR1 is SGHAT and CDR2 FQNNGV. The CDR3 DNA sequence: TGTGCCAGCAGCCTAGGTCCCGCCAGGGTATACGAGCAGTACTTC. It translates to CASSLGPARVYEQYF.

The V call is TRBV19, the J call TRBJ1-4; D perhaps matches TRBD1 (5 bases). V lost 8 bases and J lost 5, with 18 bases in between. The CDR3 has 15 residues. The V gene's germline CDR1 is LNHDA and CDR2 SQIVND (reference sequence). Written as DNA, the CDR3 is TGTGCCAGTTGCCAGGGCTCTAAGGGAAATGAAAAACTGTTTTTT. Residues: CASCQGSKGNEKLFF.

In its sample, this clone was seen a few times. The rearrangement joins TRBV7-9 to TRBJ1-1, with D hard to call. Germline V gene sequence: CDR1 SEHNR, CDR2 FQNEAQ (reference sequence). The CDR3 loop spans 12 amino acids. Trimming took off 3 bases at V and 7 bases at J, with 9 bases between the two ends. The CDR3 DNA is TGTGCCAGCAGCTTCCAAACGGGTGAAGCTTTCTTT. Translated, it gives CASSFQTGEAFF.

The chain has TRBV7-3 and TRBJ2-5; TRBD1 is a possible D gene (6 bases). Germline lookup yields CDR1 SGHTA and CDR2 FQGTGA. The V end was cut by 5 bases, the J end by 4 bases, with 17 bases between. The CDR3 is 15 residues long. The CDR3 DNA sequence: TGTGCCAGCAGCCGAGGCAGGGTGGGGGCAGAGACCCAGTACTTC. Its protein is CASSRGRVGAETQYF. Together with reference TRBV7-3 and TRBJ2-5, the CDR3 gives the full variable domain: GAGVSQTPSNKVTEKGKYVELRCDPISGHTALYWYRQSLGQGPEFLIYFQGTGAADDSGLPNDRFFAVRPEGSVSTLKIQRTERGDSAVYLCASSRGRVGAETQYFGPGTRLLVL.

V gene TRBV7-2 combines with J gene TRBJ2-5; D might be TRBD2 (5 bases). The V and J ends lost 5 bases and 5 bases respectively, with 12 bases between them. Germline CDR1 is SGHTA and CDR2 is FQGNSA. The CDR3 loop spans 13 amino acids. This CDR3 is CASSPTREETQYF. The CDR3 DNA is TGTGCCAGCAGCCCCACTAGGGAGGAGACCCAGTACTTC.

Concerning this clone itself: Other DNA sequences from this sample encode an identical CDR3 as well. This chain uses TRBV3-1 (or the pseudogene TRBV3-2) with TRBJ1-2; TRBD1 is a possible D gene (6 bases). The germline V and J ends were trimmed by 1 base and 2 bases, with 8 bases remaining between them. The V gene's germline CDR1 is LGHDT and CDR2 YNNKEL (reference sequence). CDR3 length: 14 residues. The CDR3 nucleotides are TGTGCCAGCAGCCAAGGTAGGGGGAACTATGGCTACACCTTC. Translating gives CASSQGRGNYGYTF.

The rearrangement uses TRBV24-1 and TRBJ2-1; 8 bases match TRBD1. Per germline, CDR1 KGHDR and CDR2 SFDVKD. J gave up 2 bases and V 2 bases, and 4 bases lay outside the gene matches. The CDR3 runs to 16 residues. CDR3 protein: CATSDYSGGAYNEQFF. CDR3 bases: TGTGCCACCAGTGATTATTCAGGGGGCGCCTACAATGAGCAGTTCTTC.

This clone was seen more than once but under ten times. The junction differs from germline at one of its ends, possibly a read error. This sequence joins TRBV6-5 and TRBJ1-4, with unresolved D. This CDR3 has 14 amino acids. The germline V gene encodes CDR1 MNHEY and CDR2 SVGAGI. Written as DNA, the CDR3 is TGTGCCAGCAGGCAAGGACTTACTATTGAAAAACTGTTTTTT. Translated, it gives CASRQGLTIEKLFF.

The chain is built from TRBV6-5 and TRBJ2-5; 8 bases line up with TRBD2. The CDR3 sequence is 14 residues long. V lost 6 bases and J lost 4; bases outside the gene matches: 7. Germline V gives CDR1 MNHEY, CDR2 SVGAGI. CDR3 nucleotide sequence: TGTGCCAGCAGGGCCCCGGGGGGGGGAGAGACCCAGTACTTC. Translated, it gives CASRAPGGGETQYF.